These T cell receptor beta chains were read from a single sample in a study of shared clonotypes between healthy human individuals. The protocol was immunoSEQ multiplex PCR, while the TCRdb copy is restricted to in-frame clones and leaves out a portion. The sample shows approximately 530,000 clones, around 95% of them seen only once. The material sequenced was naive CD4+ T cells sorted from blood. Receptors originate from a woman in her twenties or thirties in good health. Each CDR3 is given with its conserved first and last residue. D genes are given only for firm matches. Some rows mark clone size as missing; the rest say once, few, many or name a class of expanded clone.

v_call,clone_size,d_call,j_call,cdr3_aa,cdr3_nt
TRBV27,once,TRBD1,TRBJ2-3,CASTPGTGFTDTQYF,TGTGCCAGCACCCCCGGGACAGGGTTCACAGATACGCAGTATTTT
TRBV6-5,.,TRBD2,TRBJ2-1,CASSRLAGEQFF,TGTGCCAGCAGCCGACTAGCGGGTGAGCAGTTCTTC
TRBV18,.,TRBD1,TRBJ2-5,CASSINRGETQYF,TGTGCCAGCTCAATAAACAGGGGAGAGACCCAGTACTTC
TRBV27,.,TRBD2,TRBJ2-7,CASVGSSGRYEQYF,TGTGCCAGCGTGGGGTCTAGCGGGAGGTACGAGCAGTACTTC
TRBV2,.,.,TRBJ2-2,CASSDTADRTNTGELFF,TGTGCCAGCAGTGATACGGCGGACAGAACGAACACCGGGGAGCTGTTTTTT
TRBV11-3,.,TRBD1,TRBJ2-2,CASSLGQGRTGELFF,TGTGCCAGCAGCTTGGGACAGGGGAGGACCGGGGAGCTGTTTTTT
TRBV10-1,.,.,TRBJ2-5,CASSPQIQETQYF,TGCGCCAGCAGCCCCCAAATACAAGAGACCCAGTACTTC
TRBV28,.,TRBD1,TRBJ1-4,CASSGRDRVNEKLFF,TGTGCCAGCAGTGGCCGGGACAGGGTAAATGAAAAACTGTTTTTT
TRBV6-5,.,TRBD1,TRBJ1-2,CASRDLGGLGYTF,TGTGCCAGCAGGGACTTAGGGGGCCTTGGCTACACCTTC
TRBV19,.,TRBD1,TRBJ1-2,CASSTGQSLYGYTF,TGTGCCAGTAGTACGGGACAGTCCCTCTATGGCTACACCTTC
TRBV6-5,.,.,TRBJ2-5,CASSPGVHSETQYF,TGTGCCAGCAGCCCCGGGGTACACAGCGAGACCCAGTACTTC
TRBV19,.,.,TRBJ2-1,CASSIIGNEQFF,TGTGCCAGTAGTATTATCGGCAATGAGCAGTTCTTC
TRBV18,once,.,TRBJ1-3,CASSPLDSLGAGNTIYF,TGTGCCAGCTCACCTTTGGACAGCCTGGGAGCTGGAAACACCATATATTTT
TRBV27,.,.,TRBJ1-2,CASSLLSRGAERGYTF,TGTGCCAGCAGTTTATTATCTCGGGGGGCCGAGCGGGGCTACACCTTC
TRBV28,.,.,TRBJ2-7,CASSPFLYEQYF,TGTGCCAGCAGTCCATTCCTCTACGAGCAGTACTTC
TRBV5-1,.,TRBD1,TRBJ2-7,CASSFDRAYEQYF,TGCGCCAGCAGCTTCGACAGGGCCTACGAGCAGTACTTC
TRBV28,.,.,TRBJ1-2,CASSYDDYGYTF,TGTGCCAGCAGTTACGATGACTATGGCTACACCTTC
TRBV5-1,once,TRBD2,TRBJ2-3,CASSTGTSGSTDTQYF,TGCGCCAGCAGCACCGGGACTAGCGGGAGCACAGATACGCAGTATTTT
TRBV6-1,.,.,TRBJ2-7,CASNPRWRSSYEQYF,TGTGCCAGCAATCCTCGTTGGCGGAGCTCCTACGAGCAGTACTTC
TRBV28,.,TRBD1,TRBJ2-7,CASSYGTASYEQYF,TGTGCCAGCAGCTACGGGACAGCCTCCTACGAGCAGTACTTC
TRBV12-5,.,TRBD1,TRBJ2-5,CASGLNTGGWETQYF,TGTGCTAGTGGTTTGAATACAGGGGGCTGGGAGACCCAGTACTTC
TRBV18,.,.,TRBJ2-7,CASSPMGGQKVAKSNYEQYF,TGTGCCAGCTCACCAATGGGAGGACAGAAGGTTGCAAAATCCAACTACGAGCAGTACTTC
TRBV6-5,.,.,TRBJ2-1,CASSNYGVPIRYEQFF,TGTGCCAGCAGTAACTACGGGGTCCCCATAAGATATGAGCAGTTCTTC
TRBV6-1,.,.,TRBJ1-1,CASIGARGTEAFF,TGTGCCAGCATAGGTGCCAGGGGCACTGAAGCTTTCTTT
TRBV11-2,.,.,TRBJ2-7,CASSLADPRLYEQYF,TGTGCCAGCAGCTTAGCGGACCCTAGACTCTACGAGCAGTACTTC
TRBV6-5,.,.,TRBJ1-2,CASSYSKGGYGYTF,TGTGCCAGCAGTTACTCGAAGGGTGGCTATGGCTACACCTTC
TRBV4-1,.,.,TRBJ2-7,CASSQDNGQRGGGPYEQYF,TGCGCCAGCAGCCAAGATAACGGACAACGGGGAGGAGGCCCCTACGAGCAGTACTTC
TRBV6-5,.,.,TRBJ2-1,CASSYSTHQGDEQFF,TGTGCCAGCAGTTACTCTACCCATCAAGGCGATGAGCAGTTCTTC
TRBV27,.,.,TRBJ2-1,CASSRTGPMSYNEQFF,TGTGCCAGCTCACGAACTGGGCCCATGTCATACAATGAGCAGTTCTTC
TRBV28,.,TRBD1,TRBJ2-7,CASSLGDRYYEQYF,TGTGCCAGCAGTCTAGGGGACAGATATTACGAGCAGTACTTC
TRBV28,.,TRBD1,TRBJ1-1,CASSAQTGLAFF,TGTGCCAGCAGTGCACAGACAGGGCTCGCTTTCTTT
TRBV6-5,.,.,TRBJ2-3,CASSTSLTDTQYF,TGTGCCAGCAGTACCTCCCTCACAGATACGCAGTATTTT
TRBV19,.,.,TRBJ2-2,CASSMMEGDTGELFF,TGTGCCAGTAGCATGATGGAGGGAGACACCGGGGAGCTGTTTTTT
TRBV5-1,.,.,TRBJ2-2,CASNPSRASNTGELFF,TGCGCCAGCAACCCATCAAGGGCTTCGAACACCGGGGAGCTGTTTTTT
TRBV14,.,TRBD2,TRBJ2-3,CASSPRLAGTDTQYF,TGTGCCAGCAGCCCCCGGCTAGCGGGAACAGATACGCAGTATTTT
TRBV28,once,TRBD1,TRBJ2-7,CASSRGTGRSYEQYF,TGTGCCAGCTCCCGCGGGACAGGTCGTTCTTACGAGCAGTACTTC
TRBV11-2,.,TRBD1,TRBJ2-7,CASSVNRGSFFEQYF,TGTGCCAGCAGCGTCAACAGGGGCAGTTTCTTCGAGCAGTACTTC
TRBV10-2,.,.,TRBJ2-2,CASTISPTNTGELFF,TGCGCCAGCACTATCTCCCCTACGAACACCGGGGAGCTGTTTTTT
TRBV7-3,once,.,TRBJ2-3,CASSLVENRELYF,TGTGCCAGCAGCTTAGTTGAGAACAGGGAGCTGTATTTT
TRBV7-2,.,.,TRBJ2-3,CASSPMTPSDTQYF,TGTGCCAGCAGTCCAATGACCCCATCAGATACGCAGTATTTT
TRBV21-1,.,.,TRBJ2-7,CASSKALTYEQYF,TGTGCCAGCAGCAAAGCGCTTACCTACGAGCAGTACTTC
TRBV7-9,.,.,TRBJ2-7,CASSLGPRFGDEQYF,TGTGCCAGCAGCTTAGGTCCGCGGTTCGGGGATGAGCAGTACTTC
TRBV5-5,.,.,TRBJ2-5,CASSLGRLETQYF,TGTGCCAGCAGCTTGGGTCGCTTGGAGACCCAGTACTTC
TRBV27,once,TRBD2,TRBJ2-1,CASSFSTSGGTYNEQFF,TGTGCCAGCAGTTTTTCGACTAGCGGAGGGACCTACAATGAGCAGTTCTTC
TRBV4-1,.,TRBD2,TRBJ2-2,CASSQDRSGENTGELFF,TGCGCCAGCAGCCAAGATCGGAGCGGGGAGAACACCGGGGAGCTGTTTTTT
TRBV5-6,once,.,TRBJ2-2,CASSFDRLGTGELFF,TGTGCCAGCAGCTTCGACAGGCTAGGCACCGGGGAGCTGTTTTTT
TRBV7-8,.,TRBD1,TRBJ1-2,CASSLARGQGSGYTF,TGTGCCAGCAGCTTAGCACGGGGACAGGGAAGTGGCTACACCTTC
TRBV28,once,.,TRBJ2-7,CASTGQTYEQYF,TGTGCCAGCACCGGACAGACCTACGAGCAGTACTTC
TRBV19,.,.,TRBJ2-7,CASTRGRGYEQYF,TGTGCCAGTACCCGGGGGCGGGGGTACGAGCAGTACTTC
TRBV27,few,TRBD1,TRBJ1-2,CASSSRDRHYGYTF,TGTGCCAGCAGTAGCCGGGACAGGCACTATGGCTACACCTTC
TRBV6-5,.,.,TRBJ2-1,CASSFGNEQFF,TGTGCCAGCAGTTTTGGCAATGAGCAGTTCTTC
TRBV27,once,TRBD1,TRBJ2-1,CASKRQGQVYNEQFF,TGTGCCAGCAAACGCCAGGGACAGGTGTACAATGAGCAGTTCTTC
TRBV27,.,TRBD2,TRBJ2-1,CASSLSGTERGEQFF,TGTGCCAGCAGTTTATCTGGGACTGAGCGGGGTGAGCAGTTCTTC
TRBV18,.,TRBD1,TRBJ2-1,CASSRQGTEQFF,TGTGCCAGCTCACGACAGGGCACTGAGCAGTTCTTC
TRBV29-1,.,TRBD2,TRBJ2-5,CSVGTGTSGQETQYF,TGCAGCGTTGGTACCGGGACTAGCGGCCAAGAGACCCAGTACTTC
TRBV18,.,TRBD2,TRBJ2-7,CASSRGSSGRSYEQYF,TGTGCCAGCTCACGGGGTTCTAGCGGGAGAAGCTACGAGCAGTACTTC
TRBV5-1,.,.,TRBJ2-7,CASSLGSPGSYEQYF,TGCGCCAGCAGCTTGGGATCTCCAGGCTCCTACGAGCAGTACTTC
TRBV6-5,.,TRBD2,TRBJ2-2,CASTSSGNTGELFF,TGTGCCAGCACTTCTAGCGGGAATACCGGGGAGCTGTTTTTT
TRBV6-1,once,.,TRBJ1-1,CASEKNTEAFF,TGTGCCAGCGAGAAGAACACTGAAGCTTTCTTT
TRBV6-5,.,.,TRBJ2-7,CASSYLGRPRGYF,TGTGCCAGCAGTTACCTGGGGAGGCCACGGGGGTACTTC